The 24 T cell receptor beta chains given below trace back to one sample, sequenced in a study of CD8 T cells in ankylosing spondylitis. Using its own MiXCR run on the 5' RACE reads, TCRdb lists one record per CDR3 protein. The table lists 100,000 to 150,000 distinct CDR3 sequences, 11% of them singletons. The source material was blood, either unsorted or a sorted T cell fraction (not recorded which). The origin of the receptors is a female donor with ankylosing spondylitis or in good health (not recorded which).

On this clonotype: A much bigger clone sits one base away, suggesting this may be a read error. The rearrangement joins TRBV27 to TRBJ1-5; the D is unclear. This CDR3 comprises 15 residues. Germline V CDR1 and CDR2: MNHEY, SMNVEV (reference sequence). The V gene lost 6 bases and the J gene lost 1 base, with 13 bases spanning the gap. The DNA of the CDR3 is TGTGCCAGCAGGTTGCGAGCGAGGAGCAATCAGCCCCAGCATTTT. Amino acid sequence: CASRLRARSNQPQHF.

At least ten counts were recorded for this clonotype. The chain carries TRBV7-8 and TRBJ1-2, with no clear D. This CDR3 region has 16 residues. V lost 0 bases and J 4 bases, leaving 15 bases between the germline ends. Germline CDR1 and CDR2: SGHVS and FQNEAQ. The CDR3 coding sequence is TGTGCCAGCAGCTTAGCAACATTCGTGGGAGGCTATGGCTACACCTTC. Protein: CASSLATFVGGYGYTF.

This clonotype appeared a few times. The CDR3 DNA follows: TGTGCCAGCACTAGAGGAGCGGGCCACTACGAGCAGTACTTC. Its translation is CASTRGAGHYEQYF. This chain uses TRBV28 with TRBJ2-7; D is perhaps TRBD2 (6 bases). The CDR3 covers 14 residues. V was pared by 7 bases and J by 3 bases, with 16 bases between. The germline V gene encodes CDR1 MDHEN and CDR2 SYDVKM.

This clonotype was seen ten or more times. This chain uses TRBV29-1 with TRBJ2-5, with D perhaps TRBD1 (5 bases). Trimming took off 5 bases at V and 2 bases at J, with 15 bases between the two ends. Germline-derived CDR1 and CDR2 are SQVTM and ANQGSEA. This CDR3 region has 14 residues. CDR3 amino acids: CSVNHRQTQETQYF. The CDR3 coding sequence is TGCAGCGTTAACCACAGGCAGACTCAAGAGACCCAGTACTTC.

The chain combines TRBV20-1 with TRBJ2-7, with D maybe TRBD1 (5 bases). The length of the CDR3 is 12 residues. Looked up from germline, CDR1 is DFQATT and CDR2 is SNEGSKA (reference sequence). The ends were cut back, 3 bases at V and 6 bases at J, with 12 bases in the middle. CDR3 nucleotides: TGCAGTGCTAGGACGACAGATTTCGAGCAGTACTTC. The encoded protein is CSARTTDFEQYF.

This chain links TRBV12-3 or TRBV12-4 with TRBJ1-6, with no clear D. The ends were cut back, 7 bases at V and 15 bases at J, with 16 bases in the middle. The CDR3 has 12 residues. This CDR3 is CASTLGVPRLHF. The CDR3 region has the DNA TGTGCCAGCACCCTCGGGGTTCCACGCCTCCACTTT.

Many counts were recorded for this clonotype. V is TRBV21-1 and J is TRBJ1-4; the table's D gene call, TRBD1, was not cross checked with the DNA. TRBV21-1 is annotated as a pseudogene. The CDR3 sequence is 15 residues long. CDR3 sequence reads: CASSPAPATNEKLFF. The CDR3 DNA is TGTGCCAGCAGCCCAGCCCCTGCAACTAATGAAAAACTGTTTTTT.

Many counts were recorded for this clonotype. This sequence joins TRBV11-2 and TRBJ1-1, with 7 positions matching TRBD1. V lost 5 bases and J lost 7; bases outside the gene matches: 13. The CDR3 loop spans 15 amino acids. Germline values: CDR1 SGHAT, CDR2 FQNNGV. For the CDR3, the DNA is TGTGCCAGCAGCCACCGGACAGGTTTACTCCTTGAAGCTTTCTTT. Protein: CASSHRTGLLLEAFF.

The sample holds a few counts of this clonotype. The rearrangement joins TRBV6-4 to TRBJ2-3, with no clear D. This CDR3 has 15 amino acids. Germline CDR1 is MRHNA and CDR2 is SNTAGT. V was pared by 3 bases and J by 0 bases, with 10 bases between. The CDR3 reads CASSEIARSTDTQYF. For the CDR3, the DNA is TGTGCCAGCAGTGAAATCGCCCGTAGCACAGATACGCAGTATTTT.

This clonotype was observed a few times. V is TRBV6-4 and J is TRBJ1-2; 9 bases are a match to TRBD1. The germline gives CDR1 MRHNA, CDR2 SNTAGT. V was clipped by 0 bases and J by 0 bases; unmatched bases: 2. The CDR3 spans 16 residues. The CDR3 DNA follows: TGTGCCAGCAGTGACTCTGGGACAGGGCCTAACTATGGCTACACCTTC. Protein: CASSDSGTGPNYGYTF.

This clonotype was seen just once. CDR3 sequence reads: CSASAPAHSGNTIYF. DNA of the CDR3: TGCAGTGCTAGCGCCCCGGCCCATTCTGGAAACACCATATATTTT. This rearrangement joins TRBV20-1 to TRBJ1-3, with D unresolved. Looked up from germline, CDR1 is DFQATT and CDR2 is SNEGSKA (reference sequence). Between the trimmed V and J ends, which lost 3 bases and 1 base, there was a span of 13 bases. The CDR3 sequence is 15 residues long.

There are many counts of this clonotype. The CDR3 protein is CASRHSRDSLYNEQFF. CDR3 DNA sequence: TGCGCCAGCCGGCACTCCCGGGACAGCCTTTACAATGAGCAGTTCTTC. V and J are TRBV5-1 and TRBJ2-1, with 7 bases fitting TRBD1. This CDR3 has 16 residues. CDR1 is SGHRS and CDR2 is YFSETQ in the germline V gene. Trimming cost V 7 bases and J 4 bases; bases outside gene matches: 14. Complete variable domain (other parts from reference TRBV5-1 and TRBJ2-1): KAGVTQTPRYLIKTRGQQVTLSCSPISGHRSVSWYQQTPGQGLQFLFEYFSETQRNKGNFPGRFSGRQFSNSRSEMNVSTLELGDSALYLCASRHSRDSLYNEQFFGPGTRLTVL.

This clonotype came up many times. The rearrangement links TRBV4-1 to TRBJ1-2; 7 bases line up with TRBD1. The length of the CDR3 is 14 residues. V gave up 3 bases and J gave up 3 bases; unmatched junction bases: 4. Germline V gene lookup returns CDR1 MGHRA and CDR2 YSYEKL. This CDR3 is CASSHRQGDYGYTF. CDR3 coding DNA: TGCGCCAGCAGCCACAGACAGGGAGACTATGGCTACACCTTC.

This clonotype was found many times. V gene TRBV11-2 combines with J gene TRBJ2-2, with a tentative D call TRBD1 (6 bases). The CDR3 has 15 amino acids. With 2 bases removed from V and 0 bases from J, the gap between germline ends came to 7 bases. From germline, CDR1 is SGHAT and CDR2 FQNNGV. The CDR3 is CASSLRTANTGELFF. The CDR3 nucleotides are TGTGCCAGCAGCTTAAGGACAGCGAACACCGGGGAGCTGTTTTTT.

The chain joins TRBV7-2 to TRBJ2-5; D is unclear. Trimming removed 5 bases at V and 0 bases at J, with 7 bases between. The CDR3 consists of 13 residues. Germline assignment: CDR1 SGHTA and CDR2 FQGNSA. CDR3 sequence reads: CASSPRDQETQYF. CDR3 DNA sequence: TGTGCCAGCAGCCCCCGTGACCAAGAGACCCAGTACTTC.

This clonotype was found many times. The chain couples TRBV20-1 to TRBJ2-7; D tentatively reads TRBD1 or TRBD2 (5 bases each). The V end was cut by 4 bases, the J end by 3 bases, with 13 bases between. The CDR3 length is 13 residues. Per germline, CDR1 DFQATT and CDR2 SNEGSKA (reference sequence). CDR3 coding DNA: TGCAGTGCTAACCCGGGACGGAACTACGAGCAGTACTTC. This sequence encodes CSANPGRNYEQYF.

There are many counts of this clonotype. This chain uses TRBV7-8 with TRBJ2-3; TRBD1 matches at 9 bases. CDR1 SGHVS and CDR2 FQNEAQ come from the germline V gene. The CDR3 loop spans 16 amino acids. V was pared by 5 bases and J by 4 bases, with 10 bases of the junction left unmatched. This CDR3 reads CASSRNPGQGSDTQYF. CDR3 in DNA: TGTGCCAGCAGCCGAAATCCGGGACAGGGATCAGATACGCAGTATTTT.

The rearrangement uses TRBV29-1 and TRBJ1-1; D might be TRBD1 (6 bases). CDR3 length: 14 amino acids. From germline, CDR1 is SQVTM and CDR2 ANQGSEA. V was shortened by 5 bases and J by 4 bases, with 17 bases between the two germline ends. The CDR3 is CSVTFQGSGTEAFF. The CDR3, as DNA: TGCAGCGTTACCTTCCAGGGGAGTGGCACTGAAGCTTTCTTT. Looking up the rest from reference TRBV29-1 and TRBJ1-1 gives the full variable domain: SAVISQKPSRDICQRGTSLTIQCQVDSQVTMMFWYRQQPGQSLTLIATANQGSEATYESGFVIDKFPISRPNLTFSTLTVSNMSPEDSSIYLCSVTFQGSGTEAFFGQGTRLTVV.

This clonotype was detected ten times or more. This rearrangement joins TRBV19 to TRBJ2-7, with D possibly TRBD1 on 6 matching bases. This CDR3 region has 17 residues. Germline CDR1 LNHDA, CDR2 SQIVND (reference sequence). V was shortened by 4 bases and J by 9 bases, with 28 bases between the two germline ends. The CDR3 is CASSTSLGRGRPDRQYF. Written as DNA, the CDR3 is TGTGCCAGTAGTACATCCCTCGGCCGGGGCCGTCCGGACAGGCAGTACTTC.

This clonotype was recorded many times. V gene TRBV29-1 combines with J gene TRBJ2-1; D is ambiguous. V lost 3 bases and J 0 bases, leaving 6 bases between the germline ends. This CDR3 has 13 amino acids. Germline V gene sequence: CDR1 SQVTM, CDR2 ANQGSEA. CDR3 sequence: CSVDGNSYNEQFF. Here the CDR3 DNA reads TGCAGCGTTGACGGCAACTCCTACAATGAGCAGTTCTTC.

The J gene is TRBJ2-7, the V gene TRBV5-2; no DNA check was done on the table's D call, TRBD1. TRBV5-2 is annotated as a pseudogene. The CDR3 is made up of 13 amino acids. This CDR3 reads CAMGPGSSCEQYF. CDR3 nucleotides: TGTGCCATGGGCCCCGGGTCGTCCTGCGAGCAGTACTTC.

The chain uses TRBV2 and TRBJ2-1; 9 bases fit TRBD1. CDR1 SNHLY and CDR2 FYNNEI come from the germline V gene. The CDR3 consists of 12 residues. The V and J ends lost 6 bases and 10 bases, in that order; junction bases with no gene match: 4. The CDR3 region is CASRLTGGEQFF. The CDR3 bases are TGTGCCAGCAGGCTGACAGGGGGGGAGCAGTTCTTC.

This clonotype was counted many times. This chain links TRBV5-1 with TRBJ1-1; D is undetermined. In germline, CDR1 is SGHRS, CDR2 YFSETQ. CDR3 size: 14 residues. The V end lost 1 base, the J end lost 8 bases, and 15 bases lay between the germline ends. The chain's CDR3 is CASSLNVGELEAFF. As DNA, the CDR3 is TGCGCCAGCAGCTTGAACGTCGGGGAGTTGGAAGCTTTCTTT.

Ten or more counts support this clonotype. This chain connects TRBV7-2 to TRBJ1-1; no clear D gene. Germline V gene lookup returns CDR1 SGHTA and CDR2 FQGNSA. V was clipped by 7 bases and J by 1 base, with 13 bases between them. This CDR3 spans 14 amino acids. CDR3 DNA: TGTGCCAGCACCGTAGGACCGACGAACACTGAAGCTTTCTTT. It translates to CASTVGPTNTEAFF.